The present entry profiles one T cell receptor (beta chain) with its context. This sample is drawn from a study of blood T cell repertoires in COVID-19. Turning to the study itself: The origin of the acute and convalescent COVID-19 samples was the United States, Italy and Spain.

Per the authors' pipeline: Nucleated cell counts were estimated from reference gene primer amplification. The assay was immunoSEQ multiplex PCR, and TCRdb's table has in-frame clones only and misses some. That table supplies the V and J calls and clone size; D and trimming were determined from the DNA. The sample consists of 170,000 or so clones, roughly 84% of them appearing once. Germline V CDR1 and CDR2: SQVTM, ANQGSEA. The CDR3 extends over 15 amino acids. V lost 7 bases and J lost 4, with 20 bases in between. This sequence originates from a man aged 18 to 30 with active or convalescent COVID-19. This chain uses TRBV29-1 with TRBJ1-5; tentative D call: TRBD1 (5 bases). Material for sequencing was peripheral blood. CDR3 loop: CSAQTFTGVNQPQHF. The CDR3, as DNA: TGCAGCGCCCAGACATTCACGGGGGTAAATCAGCCCCAGCATTTT. The full variable domain, rest sourced from reference TRBV29-1 and TRBJ1-5, is SAVISQKPSRDICQRGTSLTIQCQVDSQVTMMFWYRQQPGQSLTLIATANQGSEATYESGFVIDKFPISRPNLTFSTLTVSNMSPEDSSIYLCSAQTFTGVNQPQHFGDGTRLSIL.